Following are 9 T cell receptor beta chains from one sample sequenced in a study of T cells after yellow fever vaccination. TCRdb re-analysed the 5' RACE reads in MiXCR, keeping a single row per CDR3 protein. The sample gives more than 300,000 distinct CDR3 sequences, about 4.5% of which show up once; approximately 19% is in the top ten. The sequencing used PBMCs, collected 15 days after the yellow fever booster vaccination. The receptor source for this set is a man aged 18 to 29 who received the YFV17D yellow fever vaccine.

Only a few counts were recorded for this clonotype. The chain uses TRBV7-8 and TRBJ2-1; tentative D call: TRBD2 (5 bases). The CDR3 is made up of 14 amino acids. Per the germline V gene, CDR1 is SGHVS and CDR2 is FQNEAQ. V lost 4 bases to trimming and J lost 9 bases, with 16 bases between them. CDR3 DNA sequence: TGTGCCAGCAGCTGGAGGACCCCAAGTGGTGAGCAGTTCTTC. It yields the protein CASSWRTPSGEQFF.

This chain joins TRBV29-1 and TRBJ2-1; TRBD2 matches 15 bases. There are 17 residues in the CDR3. CDR1 and CDR2 (germline): SQVTM, ANQGSEA. The J segment lost 4 bases and the V segment lost 8 bases, leaving 12 bases of the junction unmatched. The DNA for the CDR3 is TGCAGCAGCCCCGGGACTAGCGGGGGGTCCAGGTACAATGAGCAGTTCTTC. Protein sequence: CSSPGTSGGSRYNEQFF.

This clonotype has only a few counts. V and J are TRBV12-3 or TRBV12-4 and TRBJ1-5, with D uncertain. The CDR3 consists of 16 residues. Trimming stripped 5 bases from V and 2 bases from J, with 16 bases between. CDR3 DNA: TGTGCCAGCAGTCCGCCCGGCGGGTACGGCAATCAGCCCCAGCATTTT. This gives the protein CASSPPGGYGNQPQHF.

This clonotype has a count of ten or more. CDR3 nucleotides: TGTGCCGCCCGAGAGGGCAGGGGGCATGGTGAAGCTTTCTTT. Translated: CAAREGRGHGEAFF. V gene TRBV15 combines with J gene TRBJ1-1; 8 bases are shared with TRBD1. J was trimmed by 7 bases and V by 11 bases; bases with no gene match: 15. The CDR3 sequence is 14 residues long. CDR1 and CDR2 (germline): LNHNV, YYDKDF (reference sequence).

This clonotype was counted only a few times. V gene TRBV7-6 combines with J gene TRBJ1-2, with 7 bases lining up with TRBD1. This CDR3 is built from 16 residues. Germline V CDR1 and CDR2: SGHVS, FNYEAQ. After removal of 0 bases from V and 7 bases from J, the junction contained 11 bases not matched to a gene. The CDR3 nucleotides read TGTGCCAGCAGCTTAGCTCTTGGTGCAGGGGGTTTTGGCTACACCTTC. It is translated as CASSLALGAGGFGYTF.

In this sample, this clonotype turned up many times. The V and J genes are TRBV7-3 and TRBJ2-1; a weak D match, TRBD1 (5 bases). V shed 5 bases and J shed 2 bases, with 13 bases lying between them. CDR1 and CDR2 (germline): SGHTA, FQGTGA. This CDR3 spans 15 amino acids. CDR3 in amino acids: CASSLNPGTYNEQFF. CDR3 DNA: TGTGCCAGCAGCCTAAACCCAGGGACCTACAATGAGCAGTTCTTC.

This clonotype was observed at least ten times. V gene TRBV12-3 or TRBV12-4 combines with J gene TRBJ2-7; D is ambiguous. Trimming took off 6 bases at V and 0 bases at J, with 6 bases between the two ends. The CDR3 has 12 residues. The DNA of the CDR3 is TGTGCCAGCAGATCTGACTCCTACGAGCAGTACTTC. Translating gives CASRSDSYEQYF.

This clonotype was seen many times. The chain links TRBV5-6 to TRBJ2-2; D is ambiguous. Trimming removed 1 base from V and 6 bases from J, with 13 bases in between. Per the germline V gene, CDR1 is SGHDT and CDR2 is YYEEEE. The CDR3 is 15 amino acids. DNA for the CDR3: TGTGCCAGCAGCTTGAGGCTCTCTAAGCCCGGGGAGCTGTTTTTT. It encodes CASSLRLSKPGELFF.

The chain is built from TRBV4-1 and TRBJ1-5; 10 nucleotides line up with TRBD1. The CDR3 consists of 20 residues. Trimming took 4 bases from V and 4 from J; bases not matched to a gene: 19. From germline, CDR1 is MGHRA and CDR2 YSYEKL. The CDR3 bases are TGCGCCAGCAGCCCCTACGGGATACGGACAGGGGGACTAATGAATCAGCCCCAGCATTTT. As protein: CASSPYGIRTGGLMNQPQHF.